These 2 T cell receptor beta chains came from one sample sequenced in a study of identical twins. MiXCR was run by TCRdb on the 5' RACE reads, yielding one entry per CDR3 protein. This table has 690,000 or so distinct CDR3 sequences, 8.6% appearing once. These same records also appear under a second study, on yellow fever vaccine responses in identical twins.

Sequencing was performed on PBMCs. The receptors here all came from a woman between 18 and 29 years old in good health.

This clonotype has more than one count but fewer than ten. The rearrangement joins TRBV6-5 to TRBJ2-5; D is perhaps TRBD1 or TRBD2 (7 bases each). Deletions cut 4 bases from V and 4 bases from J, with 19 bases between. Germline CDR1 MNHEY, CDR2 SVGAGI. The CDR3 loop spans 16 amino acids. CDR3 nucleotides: TGTGCCAGCAGTTCCCCCAGGGGGGGCGGAGGAGAGACCCAGTACTTC. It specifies CASSSPRGGGGETQYF.

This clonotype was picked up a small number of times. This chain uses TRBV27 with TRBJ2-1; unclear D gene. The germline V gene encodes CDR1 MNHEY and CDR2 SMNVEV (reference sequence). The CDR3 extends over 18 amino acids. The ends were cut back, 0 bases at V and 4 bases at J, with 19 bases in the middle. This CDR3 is CASSLSSENAPPYNEQFF. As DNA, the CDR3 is TGTGCCAGCAGTTTATCTTCAGAGAACGCGCCCCCTTACAATGAGCAGTTCTTC.